This TCR beta chain was observed in a study of CD8 T cells in Susac syndrome. Random hexamers primed reverse transcription of about 0.45 to 1 ug RNA. The amplification used immunoSEQ multiplex PCR on TCR beta CDR3; it spanned 54 Vbeta and 13 Jbeta. TCRdb re-called the immunoSEQ multiplex PCR reads through MiXCR, storing one row per CDR3 protein. Among about 200,000 distinct CDR3 sequences listed, over 85% were seen once. CD8+ and CD4+ T cells from blood underwent TCR beta sequencing, which was carried out in a high-throughput format. The CD8+ and CD4+ T cells were negatively isolated, with the TEMRA cells enriched by FACS. V shed 5 bases and J 11 bases; nucleotides not matched to a gene: 9. CDR3 size: 13 residues. Germline V gene lookup returns CDR1 LGHNA and CDR2 YNFKEQ.

The TCR comes from a human donor in good health. The specimen sequenced was CD4+ T cells from PBMCs. The V and J genes are TRBV4-2 and TRBJ2-1, with TRBD2 matching over 7 bases. This CDR3 is CASSGRGVEQQFF. CDR3 bases: TGTGCCAGCAGCGGGAGGGGCGTGGAGCAGCAGTTCTTC.